A selection of T cell receptor beta chains follows, all from one sample in a study of blood T cells in healthy people across ages. TCRdb ran MiXCR on the 5' RACE reads and lists one entry per CDR3 protein. Here the sample spans some 760,000 distinct CDR3 sequences, around a quarter being singletons. These records were also assigned to another study, of T cells of mothers and their children.

The material sequenced was blood. The receptors originated from a boy younger than 18 in good health. The CDR3 runs from the conserved cysteine through the conserved F or W. A D gene is named only where the DNA matches it firmly. Size is omitted from some rows. Given values are once, few, many or a class for expanded clones.

cdr3_nt,cdr3_aa,d_call,clone_size,v_call,j_call
TGCGCCAGCAGCCAAGTCGGATCGGGGGGGTACAATGAGCAGTTCTTC,CASSQVGSGGYNEQFF,TRBD2,.,TRBV4-3,TRBJ2-1
TGTGCCAGCAGTTCACACCGGGACGGCTACAATGAGCAGTTCTTC,CASSSHRDGYNEQFF,.,.,TRBV6-2/TRBV6-3,TRBJ2-1
TGTGCCAGCAGCCCCCAGCGGGAGTACGGGGAGCTGTTTTTT,CASSPQREYGELFF,TRBD2,few,TRBV7-3,TRBJ2-2
TGTGCCAGCAGCCCTCGGACAGGGGAACGTGAGCAGTACTTC,CASSPRTGEREQYF,TRBD1,.,TRBV12-3/TRBV12-4,TRBJ2-7
TGTGCCAGCAGTTTCCTTGTCGCGAGCTCCTACAATGAGCAGTTCTTC,CASSFLVASSYNEQFF,.,few,TRBV12-3/TRBV12-4,TRBJ2-1
TGCAGTGCTAAGCTTATGACTGGGACAGGGCTTGCAGATACGCAGTATTTT,CSAKLMTGTGLADTQYF,TRBD1,.,TRBV20-1,TRBJ2-3
TGCAGCGTCCGGGGTGGATGGTTCGAGCAGTACTTC,CSVRGGWFEQYF,.,.,TRBV29-1,TRBJ2-7
TGTGCCAGCAGCTTGGAGGGAACAGGAGTCTCCTACGAGCAGTACTTC,CASSLEGTGVSYEQYF,.,few,TRBV11-1,TRBJ2-7
TGTGCCAGCAGCTCCCCGTCTAACAACTACTATGGCTACACCTTC,CASSSPSNNYYGYTF,.,.,TRBV7-2,TRBJ1-2
TGTGCCACCAGTGATTTGGGGAGGGACCAGCCCCAGCATTTT,CATSDLGRDQPQHF,.,.,TRBV24-1,TRBJ1-5
TGTGCCAGCAGCTCTGAGGCGGACGGGAACCCCTACGAGCAGTACTTC,CASSSEADGNPYEQYF,.,once,TRBV7-3,TRBJ2-7
TGTGCCAGCAGCGATTGGACCTACGAGCAGTACTTC,CASSDWTYEQYF,.,few,TRBV3-1,TRBJ2-7
TGCGCCAGCGGGGAGGGGGGGGACTATGGCTACACCTTC,CASGEGGDYGYTF,.,few,TRBV10-2,TRBJ1-2
TGTGCCATCAGTGAAGAGGGGGCGCATATGGATGAAGCTTTCTTT,CAISEEGAHMDEAFF,TRBD1,many,TRBV10-3,TRBJ1-1
TGTGCCAGCAGCTTCCCGGGGGGAGGCTTCACCGGGGAGCTGTTTTTT,CASSFPGGGFTGELFF,TRBD2,.,TRBV11-2,TRBJ2-2
TGCAGTGCTATCCCTACTAGCCGTATTTCCTACGAGCAGTACTTC,CSAIPTSRISYEQYF,.,.,TRBV20-1,TRBJ2-7
TGTGCCATCAGTGATACAGGGGCCGTCTTTCGGGGCTACATCTTC,CAISDTGAVFRGYIF,TRBD1,few,TRBV10-3,TRBJ1-2
TGTGCCAGCAGCGTAGGGGCTTCTGCGAATGGCTACGAGCAGTACTTC,CASSVGASANGYEQYF,.,.,TRBV9,TRBJ2-7
TGTGCCAGCTTACGGCGGGGGGCCACTGAAGCTTTCTTT,CASLRRGATEAFF,.,.,TRBV7-9,TRBJ1-1
TGCGCCAGTCAGCCTGGACTAGGGGAATACAATGAGCAGTTCTTC,CASQPGLGEYNEQFF,TRBD2,.,TRBV4-3,TRBJ2-1
TGTGCCAGCAGTTTGGAAATGGGACAGGGGCTGGAGACCCAGTACTTC,CASSLEMGQGLETQYF,TRBD1,.,TRBV6-2/TRBV6-3,TRBJ2-5
TGCAGCGTTACAGCCCCAAACACAGATACGCAGTATTTT,CSVTAPNTDTQYF,.,.,TRBV29-1,TRBJ2-3
TGTGCCAGCAGAGTACCAGCTAATGAAAAACTGCTTTTT,CASRVPANEKLLF,.,few,TRBV12-3/TRBV12-4,TRBJ1-4
TGCGCCAGCAGCTTCTACAGGGGAGGCACCGGGGAGCTGTTTTTT,CASSFYRGGTGELFF,.,.,TRBV5-1,TRBJ2-2
TGCGCCAGCAGCTTGGCAGAGGACTACGAGCAGTACTTC,CASSLAEDYEQYF,.,few,TRBV5-1,TRBJ2-7
TGTGCCAGCAGTCCAAACAGGGGGCGAGATTACAATCAGCCCCAGCATTTT,CASSPNRGRDYNQPQHF,TRBD1,few,TRBV6-4,TRBJ1-5
TGTGCCAGCAGTTTTGAGCGGGAGCGGGGGACCCAGTACTTC,CASSFERERGTQYF,TRBD2,few,TRBV12-3/TRBV12-4,TRBJ2-5
TGCAGTGCTCTCCCAGGACAGGGGGAGACCCAGTACTTC,CSALPGQGETQYF,TRBD1,.,TRBV20-1,TRBJ2-5
TGCAGTGCTACTGACGCATTACAGGGCACAACTAATGAAAAACTGTTTTTT,CSATDALQGTTNEKLFF,.,.,TRBV20-1,TRBJ1-4
TGTGCCACCTGGGGGCCCGGTCCTAAAGAGACCCAGTACTTC,CATWGPGPKETQYF,.,.,TRBV6-5,TRBJ2-5
TGTGCCAGCAGTTTAGACAGGGGGGCATCAGCTAGGGAGCTGTTTTTT,CASSLDRGASARELFF,TRBD1,few,TRBV27,TRBJ2-2
TGCGCCAGCAGCTCGAACCGGGACATCAGGGCCCTCCAAGAGACCCAGTACTTC,CASSSNRDIRALQETQYF,.,.,TRBV5-1,TRBJ2-5
TGTGCCAGCTCACCCCCTGGATTGTCCTACGAGCAGTACTTC,CASSPPGLSYEQYF,.,.,TRBV18,TRBJ2-7
TGTGCCAGCTCAACAGAGTACCAAGAGACCCAGTACTTC,CASSTEYQETQYF,.,.,TRBV18,TRBJ2-5
TGCGCCAGCAGCTCAACGGACAGGACCTCCTACGAGCAGTACTTC,CASSSTDRTSYEQYF,TRBD1,.,TRBV5-1,TRBJ2-7
TGTGCCAGCAGCTTTGGGCGGGAGGGGTCCTACGAGCAGTACTTC,CASSFGREGSYEQYF,TRBD2,few,TRBV7-2,TRBJ2-7